This T cell receptor beta chain was profiled in a study of blood T cell repertoires in COVID-19. Generated by immunoSEQ multiplex PCR, the TCRdb table keeps only in-frame clones and is missing some. The sample yields 15,000 to 20,000 clones, roughly four fifths seen once. Per germline, CDR1 LNHNV and CDR2 YYDKDF (reference sequence). This CDR3 is built from 15 residues. V was shortened by 4 bases and J by 4 bases, with 14 bases between the two germline ends. This chain uses TRBV15 with TRBJ1-5; a weak D match, TRBD1 (6 bases). This TCR was sampled from a middle-aged man with active or convalescent COVID-19. Material for sequencing was peripheral blood. The CDR3 spells CATSILQGPNQPQHF. CDR3 DNA sequence: TGTGCCACCAGCATACTACAGGGACCGAATCAGCCCCAGCATTTT.